These 2 T cell receptor beta chains share one sample of origin, sequenced in a study of memory CD8 T cells in hepatitis C reinfection. Time point denoted: late/post reinfection, 12 to 24 weeks after detection. The sorted cells went straight to TCR sequencing with no prior in vitro expansion. Here immunoSEQ multiplex PCR was the method, and the copy in TCRdb shows in-frame clones only, minus some. The repertoire holds 45,000 to 50,000 clones, with roughly 87% as singletons. The sequencing sample was made of naive CD8+ T cells sorted from blood. These receptor sequences come from a man between 18 and 35 years old with hepatitis C virus infection.

The DNA for the CDR3 is TGTGCCAGCAGCCCACACCTGAGCACAGATACGCAGTATTTT. It translates to CASSPHLSTDTQYF. The chain employs TRBV11-2 and TRBJ2-3; D gene unclear. Between the trimmed V and J ends, which lost 5 bases and 0 bases, there was a span of 9 bases. Germline V gene lookup returns CDR1 SGHAT and CDR2 FQNNGV. This CDR3 has 14 amino acids.

This clone appeared a few times. The chain links TRBV5-5 to TRBJ2-1, with D perhaps TRBD2 (5 bases). This CDR3 has 16 residues. The germline V gene encodes CDR1 SGHKS and CDR2 YYEKEE (reference sequence). V dropped 3 bases and J dropped 4 bases, with 17 bases sitting between them. CDR3 nucleotides: TGTGCCAGCAGCTCTCCTGGGGAGTCGAGATACAATGAGCAGTTCTTC. Its protein is CASSSPGESRYNEQFF.